This TCR beta chain was captured by sequencing in a study of cytotoxic CD8 clonotypes in ibrutinib-treated CLL (dated by TCRdb to about 2021). For context, the study as a whole: The cohort was composed of approximately 11 relapsed/refractory and around 15 treatment-naive patients; IGHV unmutated status was identified in about 17 patients. Every remission and progressive disease sample was obtained while ibrutinib was still being received by the patients. Cryopreserved peripheral blood mononuclear cells were obtained before treatment, at response, and at either sustained remission or disease progression. Partial responses were observed in 24 patients and complete responses in 2; after a median follow-up of around 68 months, remission was maintained in approximately 14 patients and progression was observed in roughly twelve. An average of around 260,000 productive templates and roughly 94,000 productive rearrangements was obtained per sample. Response samples were obtained after a median of 12 months of treatment, with a range of about 6 to 40 months. Longitudinal samples were available for about 30% of the 86 trial participants. What the work shows at the level of the full study, not this receptor alone: Clonality rose at ibrutinib response, remained stable during sustained remission, and dropped back toward baseline at progression. Sampling times were not matched between patients in sustained remission and patients whose disease was progressing, and lymph node repertoires were not examined. Public clonotypes were rare and either shrank or stayed stable during treatment, and the rise in clonality at ibrutinib response reflected expansion of private clonotypes. Baseline clonality exceeded that of age-matched healthy donors and correlated strongly with circulating CD8+ T-cell counts.

Via the germline V gene (reference sequence), CDR1 is SEHNR and CDR2 FQNEAQ. Spanning cysteine to phenylalanine, the CDR3 consists of 12 amino acids. The sequence is cut down to CDR3 DNA, 36 bases in frame from base 1. V is cut by 9 bases and J by 10 bases, and the space between the germline ends is 16 bases. Turning to this clone: Its antigen is currently not known. It has no much larger one-base neighbor in the sample; base qualities were not kept.

The time point label on this specimen signifies: 24 months on ibrutinib. For TCR beta library preparation, approximately 2 micrograms of genomic DNA were extracted from the cryopreserved PBMCs. High-throughput TCR beta sequencing was performed on longitudinal blood samples from CLL patients receiving ibrutinib monotherapy. The patients were enrolled in a single-center, open-label phase 2 trial of ibrutinib monotherapy. Each clonotype received, on average, around 9.6x coverage in deep resolution sequencing performed on a MiSeq, where the target depth lay between 1 in 1 million and 1 in 200,000 T cells. The immunoSEQ hsTCRB Kit was used to generate TCR beta libraries. The authors' analysis ran thus. ImmunoSEQ Data Assistant and ImmunoSEQ Analyzer were used for data analysis, and V, D and J genes were assigned according to IMGT definitions. Clonality was computed as one minus normalized Shannon entropy of productive rearrangement frequencies, ranging from 0 to 1. Only overrepresented clonotypes making up at least 0.05% of the repertoire of each patient were included in the public clonotype analysis. Repertoires from about a dozen age-matched healthy donors in immuneACCESS were used as clonality controls. The immuneACCESS repertoire file appears here via TCRdb, limited to in-frame rearrangements. These files lack a portion of the clones; in checked studies, under half of the deficit traces to unresolved V genes, and the cause of the others is not known. V and J calls and clone size are copied from that table; D and trimming were computed from the DNA. The sample table contains more than 45,000 clones; only one count was recorded for approximately 82% of them. Together, the top ten hold roughly 20% of the sample.

The clonotype was recovered from a human donor with chronic lymphocytic leukemia. The chain is made from TRBV7-9 and TRBJ2-1; the D gene cannot be named for sure. The specimen comprised PBMCs, sampled after 24 months of ibrutinib treatment. The nucleotide sequence reads as follows: TGTGCCAGTTCTGCGCGTTTTGGAGAGCAGTTCTTC. Its product reads: CASSARFGEQFF.